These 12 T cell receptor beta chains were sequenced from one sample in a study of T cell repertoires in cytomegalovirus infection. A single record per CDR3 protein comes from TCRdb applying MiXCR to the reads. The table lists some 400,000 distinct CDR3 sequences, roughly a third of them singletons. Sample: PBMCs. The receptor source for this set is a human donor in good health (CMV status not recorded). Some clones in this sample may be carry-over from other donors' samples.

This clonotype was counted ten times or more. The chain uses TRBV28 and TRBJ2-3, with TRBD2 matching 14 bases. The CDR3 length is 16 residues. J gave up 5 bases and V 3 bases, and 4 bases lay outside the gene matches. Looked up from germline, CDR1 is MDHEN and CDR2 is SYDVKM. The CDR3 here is CASSFRTSGGIDTQYF. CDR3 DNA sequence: TGTGCCAGCAGTTTCCGGACTAGCGGGGGGATAGATACGCAGTATTTT. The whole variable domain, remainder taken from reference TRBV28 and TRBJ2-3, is DVKVTQSSRYLVKRTGEKVFLECVQDMDHENMFWYRQDPGLGLRLIYFSYDVKMKEKGDIPEGYSVSREKKERFSLILESASTNQTSMYLCASSFRTSGGIDTQYFGPGTRLTVL.

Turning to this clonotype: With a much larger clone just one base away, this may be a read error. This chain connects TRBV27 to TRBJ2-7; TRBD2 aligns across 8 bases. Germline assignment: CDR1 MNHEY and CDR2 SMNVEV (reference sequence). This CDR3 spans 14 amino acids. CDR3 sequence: CARSFGRASHEQYF. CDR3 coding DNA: TGTGCCCGCAGTTTCGGGAGGGCGTCGCACGAGCAGTACTTC.

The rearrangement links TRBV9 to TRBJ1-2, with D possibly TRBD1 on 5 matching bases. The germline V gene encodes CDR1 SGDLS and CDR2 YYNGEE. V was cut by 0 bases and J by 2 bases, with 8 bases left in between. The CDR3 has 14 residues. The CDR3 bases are TGTGCCAGCAGCGTAGCCGAGGGGAACTATGGCTACACCTTC. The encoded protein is CASSVAEGNYGYTF. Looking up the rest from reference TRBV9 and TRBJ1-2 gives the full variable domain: DSGVTQTPKHLITATGQRVTLRCSPRSGDLSVYWYQQSLDQGLQFLIQYYNGEERAKGNILERFSAQQFPDLHSELNLSSLELGDSALYFCASSVAEGNYGYTFGSGTRLTVV.

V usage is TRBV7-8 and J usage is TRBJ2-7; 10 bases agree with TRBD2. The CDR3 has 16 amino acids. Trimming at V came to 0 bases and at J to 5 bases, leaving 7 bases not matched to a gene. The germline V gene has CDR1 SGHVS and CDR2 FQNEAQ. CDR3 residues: CASSLAQGLAIHEQYF. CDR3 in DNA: TGTGCCAGCAGCTTAGCGCAGGGACTAGCGATACACGAGCAGTACTTC.

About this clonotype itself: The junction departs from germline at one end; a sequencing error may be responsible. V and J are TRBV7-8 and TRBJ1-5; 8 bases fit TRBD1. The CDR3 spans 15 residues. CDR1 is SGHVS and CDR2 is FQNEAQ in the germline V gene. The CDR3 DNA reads TGTGACAGCAGCTCTATCAGGGGGCGCATACAGCCCCAGCATTTT. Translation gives CDSSSIRGRIQPQHF.

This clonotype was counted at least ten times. The CDR3 nucleotides are TGTGCCAGCAGCTTAAGCCCAGGGCCCCAGCATTTT. Its translation is CASSLSPGPQHF. The V and J genes are TRBV7-2 and TRBJ1-5; D is ambiguous. There are 12 residues in the CDR3. CDR1 SGHTA and CDR2 FQGNSA come from the germline V gene. The V and J ends lost 2 bases and 9 bases respectively, with 8 bases between them.

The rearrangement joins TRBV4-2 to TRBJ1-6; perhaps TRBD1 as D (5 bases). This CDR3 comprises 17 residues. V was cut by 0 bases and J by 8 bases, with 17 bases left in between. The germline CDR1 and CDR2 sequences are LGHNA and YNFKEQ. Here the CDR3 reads CASSQDVGRALHSPLHF. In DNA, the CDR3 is TGTGCCAGCAGCCAAGATGTCGGCAGGGCTTTGCATTCACCCCTCCACTTT.

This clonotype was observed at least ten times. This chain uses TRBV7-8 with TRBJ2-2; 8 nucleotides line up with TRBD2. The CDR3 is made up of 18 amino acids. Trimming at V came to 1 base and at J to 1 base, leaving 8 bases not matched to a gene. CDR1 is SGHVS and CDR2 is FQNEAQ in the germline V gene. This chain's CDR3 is CASSLVQSSGGNTGELFF. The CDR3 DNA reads TGTGCCAGCAGCTTAGTCCAGTCCAGCGGGGGGAACACCGGGGAGCTGTTTTTT.

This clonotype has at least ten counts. CDR3 loop: CASSFGNEQFF. The CDR3, as DNA: TGTGCCAGCAGCTTCGGCAATGAGCAGTTCTTC. J is TRBJ2-1 and V is TRBV5-6; D unresolved. Trimming cost V 2 bases and J 6 bases, with 3 bases left between them. CDR1 SGHDT and CDR2 YYEEEE come from the germline V gene. The CDR3 is 11 amino acids.

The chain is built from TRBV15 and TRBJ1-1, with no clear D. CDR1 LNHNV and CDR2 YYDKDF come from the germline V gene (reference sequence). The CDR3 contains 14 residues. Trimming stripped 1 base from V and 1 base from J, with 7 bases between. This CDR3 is CATSRGEANTEAFF. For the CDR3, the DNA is TGTGCCACCAGCAGAGGGGAAGCGAACACTGAAGCTTTCTTT.

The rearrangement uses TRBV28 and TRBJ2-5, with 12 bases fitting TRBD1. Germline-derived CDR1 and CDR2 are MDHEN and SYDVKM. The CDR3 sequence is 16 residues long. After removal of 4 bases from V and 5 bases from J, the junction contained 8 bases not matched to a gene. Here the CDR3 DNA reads TGTGCCAGCAGTTCGACCGGGACAGGGGGCATCGAGACCCAGTACTTC. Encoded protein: CASSSTGTGGIETQYF.

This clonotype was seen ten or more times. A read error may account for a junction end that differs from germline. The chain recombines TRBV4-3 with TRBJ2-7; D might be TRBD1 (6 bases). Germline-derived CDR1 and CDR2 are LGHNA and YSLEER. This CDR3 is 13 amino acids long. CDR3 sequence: CASSPGQSYEQYF. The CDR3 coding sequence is TGTGCCAGCAGCCCAGGACAGTCCTACGAGCAGTACTTC.